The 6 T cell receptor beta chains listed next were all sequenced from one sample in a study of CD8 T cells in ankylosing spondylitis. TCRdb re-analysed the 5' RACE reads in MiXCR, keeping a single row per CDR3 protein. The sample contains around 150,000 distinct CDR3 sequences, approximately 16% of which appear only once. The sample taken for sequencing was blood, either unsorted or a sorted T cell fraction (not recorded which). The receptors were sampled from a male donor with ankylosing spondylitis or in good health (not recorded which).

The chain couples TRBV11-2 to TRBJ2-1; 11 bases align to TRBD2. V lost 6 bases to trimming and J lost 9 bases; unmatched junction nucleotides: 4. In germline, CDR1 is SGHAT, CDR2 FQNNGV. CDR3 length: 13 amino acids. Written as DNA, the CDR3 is TGTGCCAGCAGTTTTAGCGGGAGGGGTGAGCAGTTCTTC. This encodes CASSFSGRGEQFF.

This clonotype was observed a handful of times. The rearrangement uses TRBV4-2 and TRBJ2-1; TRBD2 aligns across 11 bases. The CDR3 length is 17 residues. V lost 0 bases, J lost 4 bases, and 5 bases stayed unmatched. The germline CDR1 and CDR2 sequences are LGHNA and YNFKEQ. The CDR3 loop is CASSQDRTSGFYNEQFF. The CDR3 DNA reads TGTGCCAGCAGCCAAGATAGGACTAGCGGGTTTTACAATGAGCAGTTCTTC.

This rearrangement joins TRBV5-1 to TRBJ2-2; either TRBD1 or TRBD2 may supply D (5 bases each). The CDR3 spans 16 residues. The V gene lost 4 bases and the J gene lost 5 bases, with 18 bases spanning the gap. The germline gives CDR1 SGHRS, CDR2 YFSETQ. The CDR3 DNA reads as TGCGCCAGCAGCCTAGAGGGGACGGAGGTAACCGGGGAGCTGTTTTTT. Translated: CASSLEGTEVTGELFF.

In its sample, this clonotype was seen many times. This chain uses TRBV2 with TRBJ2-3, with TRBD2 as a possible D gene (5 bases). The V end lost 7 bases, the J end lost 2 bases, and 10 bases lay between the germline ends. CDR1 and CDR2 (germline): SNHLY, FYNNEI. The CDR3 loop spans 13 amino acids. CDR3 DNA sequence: TGTGCCAGCATCGGGGTTTTCACAGATACGCAGTATTTT. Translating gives CASIGVFTDTQYF.

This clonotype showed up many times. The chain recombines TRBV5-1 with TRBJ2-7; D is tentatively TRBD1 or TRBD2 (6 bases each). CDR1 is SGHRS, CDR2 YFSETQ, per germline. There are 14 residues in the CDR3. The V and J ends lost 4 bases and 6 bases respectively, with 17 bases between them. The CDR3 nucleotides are TGCGCCAGCAGCGTCGGTATTTCGGGGGCCGAGCAGTACTTC. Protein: CASSVGISGAEQYF.

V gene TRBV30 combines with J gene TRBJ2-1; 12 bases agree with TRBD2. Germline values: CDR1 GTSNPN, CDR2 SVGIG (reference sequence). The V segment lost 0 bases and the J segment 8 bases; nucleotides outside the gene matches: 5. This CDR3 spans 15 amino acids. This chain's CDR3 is CAWSVGTSGYDEQFF. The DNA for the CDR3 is TGTGCCTGGAGTGTGGGGACTAGCGGGTATGATGAGCAGTTCTTC.